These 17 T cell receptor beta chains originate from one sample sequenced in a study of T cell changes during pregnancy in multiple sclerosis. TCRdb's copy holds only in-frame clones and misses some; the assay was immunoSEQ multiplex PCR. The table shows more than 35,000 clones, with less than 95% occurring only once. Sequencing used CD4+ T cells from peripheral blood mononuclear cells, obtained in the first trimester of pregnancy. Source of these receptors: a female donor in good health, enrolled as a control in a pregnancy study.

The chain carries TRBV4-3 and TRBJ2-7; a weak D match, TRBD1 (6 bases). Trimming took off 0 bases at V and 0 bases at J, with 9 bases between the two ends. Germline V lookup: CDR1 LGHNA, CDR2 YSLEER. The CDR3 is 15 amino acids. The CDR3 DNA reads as TGCGCCAGCAGCCAAGACTGGGACAACTCCTACGAGCAGTACTTC. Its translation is CASSQDWDNSYEQYF.

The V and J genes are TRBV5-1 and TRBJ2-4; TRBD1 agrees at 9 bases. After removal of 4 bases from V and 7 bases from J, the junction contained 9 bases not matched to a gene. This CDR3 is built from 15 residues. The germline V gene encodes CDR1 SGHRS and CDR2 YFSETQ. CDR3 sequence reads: CASSLNGGQGNIQYF. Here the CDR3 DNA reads TGCGCCAGCAGCCTCAATGGGGGACAGGGCAACATTCAGTACTTC.

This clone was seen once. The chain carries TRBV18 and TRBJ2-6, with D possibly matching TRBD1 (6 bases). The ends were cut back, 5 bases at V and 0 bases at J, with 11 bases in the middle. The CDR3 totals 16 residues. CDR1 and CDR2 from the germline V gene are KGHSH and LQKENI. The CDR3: CASSKQGSSGANVLTF. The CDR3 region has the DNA TGTGCCAGCTCAAAACAGGGCTCCTCTGGGGCCAACGTCCTGACTTTC.

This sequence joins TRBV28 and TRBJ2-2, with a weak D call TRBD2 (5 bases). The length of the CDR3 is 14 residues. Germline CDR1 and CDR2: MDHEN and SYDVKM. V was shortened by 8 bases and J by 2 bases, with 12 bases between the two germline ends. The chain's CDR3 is CASRPGLNTGELFF. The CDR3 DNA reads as TGTGCCAGCCGACCAGGACTCAACACCGGGGAGCTGTTTTTT.

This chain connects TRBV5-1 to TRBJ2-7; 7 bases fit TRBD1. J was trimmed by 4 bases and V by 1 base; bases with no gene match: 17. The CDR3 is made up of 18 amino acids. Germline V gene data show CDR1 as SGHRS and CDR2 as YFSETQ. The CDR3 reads CASSLPRTPRTGGYEQYF. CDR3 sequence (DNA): TGCGCCAGCAGCTTGCCCCGAACCCCCCGGACAGGAGGATACGAGCAGTACTTC.

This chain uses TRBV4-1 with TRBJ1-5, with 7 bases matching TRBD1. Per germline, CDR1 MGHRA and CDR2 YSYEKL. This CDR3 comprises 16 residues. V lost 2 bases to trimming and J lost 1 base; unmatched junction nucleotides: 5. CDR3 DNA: TGCGCCAGCAGCCAAATAAGGGGGCCCAGCAATCAGCCCCAGCATTTT. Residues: CASSQIRGPSNQPQHF.

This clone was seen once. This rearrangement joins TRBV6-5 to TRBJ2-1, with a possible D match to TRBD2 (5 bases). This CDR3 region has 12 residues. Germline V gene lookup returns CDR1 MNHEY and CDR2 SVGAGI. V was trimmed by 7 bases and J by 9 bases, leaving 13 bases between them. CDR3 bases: TGTGCCAGCATTTCGACTATGAGTGAGCAGTTCTTC. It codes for CASISTMSEQFF.

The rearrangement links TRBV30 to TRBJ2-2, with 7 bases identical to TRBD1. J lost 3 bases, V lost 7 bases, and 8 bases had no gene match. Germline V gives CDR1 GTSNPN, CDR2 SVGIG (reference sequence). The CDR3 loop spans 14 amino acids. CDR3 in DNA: TGTGCCTTCTTGACAGGGTCGGACACCGGGGAGCTGTTTTTT. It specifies CAFLTGSDTGELFF.

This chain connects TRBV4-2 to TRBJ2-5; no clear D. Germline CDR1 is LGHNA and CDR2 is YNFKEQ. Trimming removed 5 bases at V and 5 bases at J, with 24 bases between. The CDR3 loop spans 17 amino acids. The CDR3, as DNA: TGTGCCAGCAGCACAAGCCCTTTTAGTGAGACCGGGGAGACCCAGTACTTC. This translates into CASSTSPFSETGETQYF.

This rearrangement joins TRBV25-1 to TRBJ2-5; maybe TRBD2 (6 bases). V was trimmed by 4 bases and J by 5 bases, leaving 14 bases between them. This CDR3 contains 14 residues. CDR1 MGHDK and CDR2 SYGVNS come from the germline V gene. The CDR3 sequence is CASSVGLRRETQYF. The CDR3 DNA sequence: TGTGCCAGCAGTGTGGGACTCCGCAGGGAGACCCAGTACTTC.

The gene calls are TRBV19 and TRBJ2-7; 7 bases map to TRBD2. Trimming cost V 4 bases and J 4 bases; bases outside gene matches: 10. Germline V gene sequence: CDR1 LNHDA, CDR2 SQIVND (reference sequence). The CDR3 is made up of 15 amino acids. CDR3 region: CASSTRLAGRYEQYF. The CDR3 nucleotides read TGTGCCAGTAGTACTCGACTAGCTGGGAGATACGAGCAGTACTTC.

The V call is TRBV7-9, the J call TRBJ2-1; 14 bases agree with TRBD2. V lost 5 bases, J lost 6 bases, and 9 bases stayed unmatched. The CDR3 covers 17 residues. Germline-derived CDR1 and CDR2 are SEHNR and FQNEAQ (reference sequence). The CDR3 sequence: CASSASGLAGVPNEQFF. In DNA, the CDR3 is TGTGCCAGCAGCGCCTCGGGACTAGCGGGGGTCCCCAATGAGCAGTTCTTC.

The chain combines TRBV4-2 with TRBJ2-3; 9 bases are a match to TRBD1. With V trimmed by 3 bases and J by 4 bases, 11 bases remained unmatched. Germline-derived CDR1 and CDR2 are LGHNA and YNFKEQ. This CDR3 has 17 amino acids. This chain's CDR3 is CASSQVPGQGQPDTQYF. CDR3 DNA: TGTGCCAGCAGCCAGGTCCCGGGACAGGGTCAGCCAGATACGCAGTATTTT.

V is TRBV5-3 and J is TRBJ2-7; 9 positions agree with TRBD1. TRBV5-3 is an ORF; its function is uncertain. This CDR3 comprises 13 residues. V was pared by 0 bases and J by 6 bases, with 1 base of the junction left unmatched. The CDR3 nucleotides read TGTGCCAGAAGCTTGGACAGGGGGCGCGAGCAGTACTTC. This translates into CARSLDRGREQYF.

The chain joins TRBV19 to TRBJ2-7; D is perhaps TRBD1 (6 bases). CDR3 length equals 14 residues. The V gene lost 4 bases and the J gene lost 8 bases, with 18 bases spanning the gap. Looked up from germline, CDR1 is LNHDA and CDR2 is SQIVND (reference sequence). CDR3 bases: TGTGCCAGTAGTACCCAATTACAGGGTGAGAAGCAGTACTTC. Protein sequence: CASSTQLQGEKQYF.

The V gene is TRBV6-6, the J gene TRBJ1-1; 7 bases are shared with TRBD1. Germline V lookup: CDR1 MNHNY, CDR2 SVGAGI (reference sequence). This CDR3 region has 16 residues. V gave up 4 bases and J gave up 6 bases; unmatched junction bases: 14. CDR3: CASSSSQYLTGAEAFF. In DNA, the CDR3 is TGTGCCAGCAGTTCCTCGCAGTACCTCACAGGGGCTGAAGCTTTCTTT.

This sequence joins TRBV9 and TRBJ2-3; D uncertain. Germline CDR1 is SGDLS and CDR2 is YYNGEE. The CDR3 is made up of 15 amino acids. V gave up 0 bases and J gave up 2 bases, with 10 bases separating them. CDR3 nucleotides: TGTGCCAGCAGCGTAGGGCAGAGGATCACAGATACGCAGTATTTT. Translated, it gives CASSVGQRITDTQYF.